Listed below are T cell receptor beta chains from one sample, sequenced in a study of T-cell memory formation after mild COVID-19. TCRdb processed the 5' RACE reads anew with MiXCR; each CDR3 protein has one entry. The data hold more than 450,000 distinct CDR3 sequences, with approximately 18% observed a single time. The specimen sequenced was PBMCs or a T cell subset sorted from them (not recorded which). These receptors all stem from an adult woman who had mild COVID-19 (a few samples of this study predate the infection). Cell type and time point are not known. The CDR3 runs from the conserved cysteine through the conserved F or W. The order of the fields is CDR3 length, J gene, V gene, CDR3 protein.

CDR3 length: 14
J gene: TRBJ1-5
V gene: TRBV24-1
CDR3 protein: CATSDPKGNQPQHF

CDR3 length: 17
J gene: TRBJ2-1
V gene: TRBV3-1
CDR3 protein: CASSQGWTSGGPNEQFF

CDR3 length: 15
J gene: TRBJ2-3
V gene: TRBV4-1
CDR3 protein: CASSRDGTSADTQYF

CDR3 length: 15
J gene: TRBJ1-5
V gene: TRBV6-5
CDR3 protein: CASSYGGASNQPQHF

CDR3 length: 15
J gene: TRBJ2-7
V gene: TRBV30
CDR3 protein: CAWSRLAGGSYEQYF

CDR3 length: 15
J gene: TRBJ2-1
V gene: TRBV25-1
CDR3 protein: CASSELQGLKGRQFF

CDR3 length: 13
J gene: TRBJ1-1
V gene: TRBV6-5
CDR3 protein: CATMGRRNTEAFF

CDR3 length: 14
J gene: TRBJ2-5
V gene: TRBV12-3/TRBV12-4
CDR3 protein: CASSPRTGLETQYF

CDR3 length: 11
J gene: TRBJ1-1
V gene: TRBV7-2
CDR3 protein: CASLRNTEAFF

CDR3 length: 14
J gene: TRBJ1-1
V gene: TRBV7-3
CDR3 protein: CAISPDRGNTEAFF

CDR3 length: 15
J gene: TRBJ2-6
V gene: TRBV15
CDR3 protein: CATSRVGGWANVLTF

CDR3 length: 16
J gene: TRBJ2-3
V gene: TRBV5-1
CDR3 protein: CASSLGTGTITDTQYF

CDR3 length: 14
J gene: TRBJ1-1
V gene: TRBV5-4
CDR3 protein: CASSFTGDATEAFF

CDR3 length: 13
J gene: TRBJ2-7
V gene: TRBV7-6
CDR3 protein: CASSLAEGAEQYF

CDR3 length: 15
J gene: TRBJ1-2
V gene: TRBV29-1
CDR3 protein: CSVDPLGLLNYGYTF

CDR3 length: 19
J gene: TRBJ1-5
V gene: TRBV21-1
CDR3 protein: CASSKIQVGEKCSNQPQHF

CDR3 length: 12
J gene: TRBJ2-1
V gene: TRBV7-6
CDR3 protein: CASSFLNHEQFF

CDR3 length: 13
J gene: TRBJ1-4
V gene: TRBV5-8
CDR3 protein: CASSVGRGEKLFF

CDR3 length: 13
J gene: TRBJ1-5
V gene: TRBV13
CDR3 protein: CATSYRGAQPQHF

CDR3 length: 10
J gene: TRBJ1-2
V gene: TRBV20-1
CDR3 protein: CSAREIGYTF

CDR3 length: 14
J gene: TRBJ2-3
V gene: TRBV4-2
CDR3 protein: CASSRTGGADTQYF

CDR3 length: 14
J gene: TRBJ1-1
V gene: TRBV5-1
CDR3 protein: CASSLAGDSTEAFF

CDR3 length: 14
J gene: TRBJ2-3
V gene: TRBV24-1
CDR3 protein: CATSDLWRTDTQYF

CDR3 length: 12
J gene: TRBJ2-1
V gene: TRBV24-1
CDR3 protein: CATSEGYNEQFF

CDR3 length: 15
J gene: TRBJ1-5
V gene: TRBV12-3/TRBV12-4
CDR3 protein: CASSFGDRGNQPQHF